Below, 26 T cell receptor beta chains from the same sample are listed, as sequenced in a study of blood T cells in healthy people across ages. A J-beta primer mix and a sample-barcoded 5' primer were used in a second PCR of about 7 to 12 cycles. TCRdb itself ran the 5' RACE reads through MiXCR, one entry per CDR3 protein. The sample has about 1.8 million distinct CDR3 sequences, about 50% seen once. The sample taken for sequencing was blood. These receptors were obtained from a middle-aged woman in good health.

This chain connects TRBV9 to TRBJ2-5; the match to TRBD2 covers 9 bases. The V segment lost 7 bases and the J segment 3 bases; nucleotides outside the gene matches: 13. The CDR3 runs 16 residues. Looked up from germline, CDR1 is SGDLS and CDR2 is YYNGEE. CDR3 coding DNA: TGTGCCAGCTCCCTCTCGGCGGGGGGGCCGGAAGAGACCCAGTACTTC. As protein: CASSLSAGGPEETQYF.

This clonotype showed up many times. Here the CDR3 DNA reads TGTGCCAGCAGCCAAAAATCGGGTTTAGTCTACAATGAGCAGTTCTTC. Protein product: CASSQKSGLVYNEQFF. The gene calls are TRBV7-8 and TRBJ2-1; no clear D. Trimming took off 5 bases at V and 3 bases at J, with 17 bases between the two ends. The CDR3 spans 16 residues. Germline V lookup: CDR1 SGHVS, CDR2 FQNEAQ.

This clonotype was counted only a few times. The chain is built from TRBV12-3 or TRBV12-4 and TRBJ1-1; D is unresolved. The CDR3 totals 15 residues. Trimming pared 5 bases from V and 2 bases from J, leaving 15 bases between. The CDR3, as DNA: TGTGCCAGCAGTCCCATTGGAGTTGTAAACACTGAAGCTTTCTTT. As protein: CASSPIGVVNTEAFF.

The chain uses TRBV4-3 and TRBJ1-2; possibly TRBD1 for D (6 bases). The CDR3 loop spans 15 amino acids. The V end was cut by 1 base, the J end by 4 bases, with 13 bases between. Per the germline V gene, CDR1 is LGHNA and CDR2 is YSLEER. The CDR3: CASSQVTGTSYGYTF. The CDR3 region has the DNA TGCGCCAGCAGCCAAGTTACAGGGACTAGCTATGGCTACACCTTC.

V and J are TRBV28 and TRBJ1-2; perhaps TRBD1 as D (6 bases). Germline-derived CDR1 and CDR2 are MDHEN and SYDVKM. The V end was cut by 0 bases, the J end by 0 bases, with 11 bases between. This CDR3 has 16 amino acids. Written as DNA, the CDR3 is TGTGCCAGCAGTTTATGGGGGGCGAATACTAACTATGGCTACACCTTC. It specifies CASSLWGANTNYGYTF.

The chain has TRBV12-3 or TRBV12-4 and TRBJ1-2, with 8 bases identical to TRBD1. Trimming removed 8 bases from V and 5 bases from J; junction bases left unmatched: 7. CDR3 size: 13 residues. The CDR3 DNA reads as TGTGCCAGCCTCGGACAGGGTTGGTATGGCTACACCTTC. This sequence encodes CASLGQGWYGYTF.

This chain connects TRBV6-6 to TRBJ2-7; D might be TRBD1 (5 bases). CDR3 size: 9 residues. V was cut by 8 bases and J by 6 bases, with 5 bases left in between. Germline CDR1 reads MNHNY; CDR2 reads SVGAGI (reference sequence). The CDR3, as DNA: TGTGCCAGCGGGGCCGAGCAGTACTTC. It is translated as CASGAEQYF.

The V and J genes are TRBV7-2 and TRBJ2-3; 15 nucleotides line up with TRBD2. With V trimmed by 5 bases and J by 2 bases, 5 bases remained unmatched. Germline V gives CDR1 SGHTA, CDR2 FQGNSA. The CDR3 loop spans 17 amino acids. CDR3 loop: CASSTGLAGGTTDTQYF. In DNA form, the CDR3 reads TGTGCCAGCAGCACGGGACTAGCGGGGGGCACCACAGATACGCAGTATTTT. The full variable domain, completed using reference TRBV7-2 and TRBJ2-3, is GAGVSQSPSNKVTEKGKDVELRCDPISGHTALYWYRQSLGQGLEFLIYFQGNSAPDKSGLPSDRFSAERTGGSVSTLTIQRTQQEDSAVYLCASSTGLAGGTTDTQYFGPGTRLTVL.

The chain carries TRBV7-2 and TRBJ1-5, with D uncertain. Between the trimmed V and J ends, which lost 2 bases and 5 bases, there was a span of 7 bases. The germline gives CDR1 SGHTA, CDR2 FQGNSA. The CDR3 is made up of 13 amino acids. For the CDR3, the DNA is TGTGCCAGCAGCTTACAACGGCATCAGCCCCAGCATTTT. Its translation is CASSLQRHQPQHF.

This clonotype was detected only once. This may be a read error: a much more frequent sequence differs by one nucleotide. J is TRBJ2-1 and V is TRBV10-3; tentative D call: TRBD1 (5 bases). Germline V CDR1 and CDR2: ENHRY, SYGVKD. V lost 7 bases to trimming and J lost 5 bases, with 12 bases between them. CDR3 length: 13 residues. CDR3 residues: CAINQGMDNEQFF. As DNA, the CDR3 is TGTGCCATCAATCAGGGTATGGACAATGAGCAGTTCTTC.

The J gene is TRBJ1-2, the V gene TRBV7-2; D is possibly TRBD1 (6 bases). Germline lookup yields CDR1 SGHTA and CDR2 FQGNSA. The CDR3 is made up of 17 amino acids. The germline V and J ends were trimmed by 4 bases and 1 base, with 19 bases remaining between them. The CDR3 loop reads CASSYYMQGRGNYGYTF. The CDR3 bases are TGTGCCAGCAGCTATTATATGCAGGGGCGGGGTAACTATGGCTACACCTTC.

As for this clonotype: The junction departs from germline at one end; a sequencing error may be responsible. This CDR3 is CASSGNGATQRETQYF. The DNA of the CDR3 is TGCGCCAGCAGTGGTAACGGGGCAACTCAGCGAGAGACCCAGTACTTC. This chain connects TRBV25-1 to TRBJ2-5, with D possibly being TRBD1 or TRBD2 (5 bases each). Germline V gives CDR1 MGHDK, CDR2 SYGVNS. This CDR3 has 16 residues.

There are a few counts of this clonotype. The rearrangement links TRBV12-3 or TRBV12-4 to TRBJ2-1; D tentatively fits TRBD1 or TRBD2 (5 bases each). The CDR3 covers 12 residues. Trimming removed 6 bases from V and 9 bases from J, with 12 bases in between. CDR3: CASSRGGFEQFF. The CDR3 nucleotides read TGTGCCAGCAGCCGGGGCGGCTTTGAGCAGTTCTTC.

The chain couples TRBV11-2 to TRBJ2-5; tentative D call: TRBD1 (7 bases). V lost 2 bases to trimming and J lost 4 bases, with 14 bases between them. Germline V gene data show CDR1 as SGHAT and CDR2 as FQNNGV. CDR3 length equals 15 residues. CDR3 nucleotides: TGTGCCAGCAGCTTAACCAGGGGGGTGGGAGAGACCCAGTACTTC. It translates to CASSLTRGVGETQYF.

This clonotype was picked up a small number of times. The J gene is TRBJ1-5, the V gene TRBV10-3; D gene unclear. This CDR3 has 11 residues. Germline V gene lookup returns CDR1 ENHRY and CDR2 SYGVKD. V was cut by 8 bases and J by 12 bases, with 14 bases left in between. The CDR3 DNA sequence: TGTGCCATCCATTCCCCAAATTACCAGCATTTT. Its protein is CAIHSPNYQHF.

The rearrangement joins TRBV20-1 to TRBJ1-2; 8 nucleotides align to TRBD1. There are 13 residues in the CDR3. V lost 4 bases and J lost 8; bases outside the gene matches: 9. Germline CDR1 DFQATT, CDR2 SNEGSKA (reference sequence). The DNA of the CDR3 is TGCAGTGCTACTACAGGGGGGGCGATGGGCTACACCTTC. This translates into CSATTGGAMGYTF.

This clonotype was seen once. V and J are TRBV20-1 and TRBJ2-4; perhaps TRBD2 as D (6 bases). Germline CDR1 and CDR2: DFQATT and SNEGSKA (reference sequence). V was shortened by 3 bases and J by 2 bases, with 17 bases between the two germline ends. This CDR3 comprises 16 residues. Written as DNA, the CDR3 is TGCAGTGCTAGGACCCAACTAGCTTTTACCAAAAACATTCAGTACTTC. Translation gives CSARTQLAFTKNIQYF.

This rearrangement joins TRBV7-2 to TRBJ1-6, with D perhaps matching TRBD1 (5 bases). The germline CDR1 and CDR2 sequences are SGHTA and FQGNSA. The CDR3 runs 14 residues. V was trimmed by 5 bases and J by 10 bases, leaving 15 bases between them. As DNA, the CDR3 is TGTGCCAGCAGCGTAGGGCAGGGCGAATCACCCCTCCACTTT. Translated: CASSVGQGESPLHF. Full variable domain (remainder filled in from reference TRBV7-2 and TRBJ1-6): GAGVSQSPSNKVTEKGKDVELRCDPISGHTALYWYRQSLGQGLEFLIYFQGNSAPDKSGLPSDRFSAERTGGSVSTLTIQRTQQEDSAVYLCASSVGQGESPLHFGNGTRLTVT.

This clonotype appeared a few times. The rearrangement uses TRBV28 and TRBJ2-7; unclear D gene. V was pared by 3 bases and J by 3 bases, with 15 bases between. The CDR3 is made up of 15 amino acids. The V gene's germline CDR1 is MDHEN and CDR2 SYDVKM. The CDR3 loop reads CASSFAFAIFYEQYF. The CDR3 bases are TGTGCCAGCAGTTTCGCCTTTGCCATTTTCTACGAGCAGTACTTC.

The chain joins TRBV28 to TRBJ2-7; 7 nucleotides line up with TRBD1. Germline CDR1 is MDHEN and CDR2 is SYDVKM. The CDR3 has 15 amino acids. V dropped 5 bases and J dropped 0; count of bases not matched to a gene: 7. This chain's CDR3 is CASSVDGTVSYEQYF. As DNA, the CDR3 is TGTGCCAGCAGTGTCGACGGGACAGTCTCCTACGAGCAGTACTTC.

Note on this clonotype: An end of the junction differs from the germline gene, which may be a read error. CDR3 protein: CGASNPGIGLAKETQYF. The CDR3 coding sequence is TGCGGTGCTAGCAACCCCGGTATTGGACTAGCGAAAGAGACCCAGTACTTC. The genes are TRBV20-1 and TRBJ2-5; 9 bases map to TRBD2. This CDR3 is built from 17 residues. CDR1 is DFQATT and CDR2 is SNEGSKA in the germline V gene (reference sequence).

This sequence joins TRBV7-9 and TRBJ1-1; tentatively, D is TRBD1 (5 bases). V was trimmed by 5 bases and J by 3 bases, leaving 13 bases between them. Germline V gene lookup returns CDR1 SEHNR and CDR2 FQNEAQ (reference sequence). The CDR3 loop spans 14 amino acids. The CDR3 sequence: CASSQSQGHTEAFF. CDR3 in DNA: TGTGCCAGCAGCCAATCGCAGGGCCACACTGAAGCTTTCTTT. The full variable domain, in which reference TRBV7-9 and TRBJ1-1 provide the parts outside the CDR3, is DTGVSQNPRHKITKRGQNVTFRCDPISEHNRLYWYRQTLGQGPEFLTYFQNEAQLEKSRLLSDRFSAERPKGSFSTLEIQRTEQGDSAMYLCASSQSQGHTEAFFGQGTRLTVV.

The rearrangement joins TRBV4-3 to TRBJ2-7, with 11 positions matching TRBD1. CDR3 length equals 15 residues. Trimming removed 1 base from V and 5 bases from J; junction bases left unmatched: 4. The germline gives CDR1 LGHNA, CDR2 YSLEER. CDR3 bases: TGCGCCAGCAGCCAAGGGACAGGGGGCAAAGACGAGCAGTACTTC. Translating it yields CASSQGTGGKDEQYF.

The rearrangement links TRBV20-1 to TRBJ2-3; 7 nucleotides line up with TRBD2. J was trimmed by 2 bases and V by 2 bases; bases with no gene match: 4. CDR3 length: 14 residues. Per germline, CDR1 DFQATT and CDR2 SNEGSKA (reference sequence). DNA of the CDR3: TGCAGTGCTAGAAAGCGGGGAAACACAGATACGCAGTATTTT. Translation: CSARKRGNTDTQYF.

The chain uses TRBV4-3 and TRBJ2-4, with TRBD1 as a possible D gene (5 bases). CDR3 size: 14 residues. Trimming took 0 bases from V and 6 from J, leaving 9 bases between them. Per the germline V gene, CDR1 is LGHNA and CDR2 is YSLEER. CDR3 DNA sequence: TGCGCCAGCAGCCAAGAGAACAGGAGAAACATTCAGTACTTC. Encoded protein: CASSQENRRNIQYF.

The chain employs TRBV4-3 and TRBJ2-1; either TRBD1 or TRBD2 may fit D (6 bases each). CDR3 size: 15 residues. In germline, CDR1 is LGHNA, CDR2 YSLEER. Deletions cut 1 base from V and 8 bases from J, with 15 bases between. The CDR3 DNA reads as TGCGCCAGCAGCCAAGTTGAGGGGGGTTACGATGAGCAGTTCTTC. Translated: CASSQVEGGYDEQFF.